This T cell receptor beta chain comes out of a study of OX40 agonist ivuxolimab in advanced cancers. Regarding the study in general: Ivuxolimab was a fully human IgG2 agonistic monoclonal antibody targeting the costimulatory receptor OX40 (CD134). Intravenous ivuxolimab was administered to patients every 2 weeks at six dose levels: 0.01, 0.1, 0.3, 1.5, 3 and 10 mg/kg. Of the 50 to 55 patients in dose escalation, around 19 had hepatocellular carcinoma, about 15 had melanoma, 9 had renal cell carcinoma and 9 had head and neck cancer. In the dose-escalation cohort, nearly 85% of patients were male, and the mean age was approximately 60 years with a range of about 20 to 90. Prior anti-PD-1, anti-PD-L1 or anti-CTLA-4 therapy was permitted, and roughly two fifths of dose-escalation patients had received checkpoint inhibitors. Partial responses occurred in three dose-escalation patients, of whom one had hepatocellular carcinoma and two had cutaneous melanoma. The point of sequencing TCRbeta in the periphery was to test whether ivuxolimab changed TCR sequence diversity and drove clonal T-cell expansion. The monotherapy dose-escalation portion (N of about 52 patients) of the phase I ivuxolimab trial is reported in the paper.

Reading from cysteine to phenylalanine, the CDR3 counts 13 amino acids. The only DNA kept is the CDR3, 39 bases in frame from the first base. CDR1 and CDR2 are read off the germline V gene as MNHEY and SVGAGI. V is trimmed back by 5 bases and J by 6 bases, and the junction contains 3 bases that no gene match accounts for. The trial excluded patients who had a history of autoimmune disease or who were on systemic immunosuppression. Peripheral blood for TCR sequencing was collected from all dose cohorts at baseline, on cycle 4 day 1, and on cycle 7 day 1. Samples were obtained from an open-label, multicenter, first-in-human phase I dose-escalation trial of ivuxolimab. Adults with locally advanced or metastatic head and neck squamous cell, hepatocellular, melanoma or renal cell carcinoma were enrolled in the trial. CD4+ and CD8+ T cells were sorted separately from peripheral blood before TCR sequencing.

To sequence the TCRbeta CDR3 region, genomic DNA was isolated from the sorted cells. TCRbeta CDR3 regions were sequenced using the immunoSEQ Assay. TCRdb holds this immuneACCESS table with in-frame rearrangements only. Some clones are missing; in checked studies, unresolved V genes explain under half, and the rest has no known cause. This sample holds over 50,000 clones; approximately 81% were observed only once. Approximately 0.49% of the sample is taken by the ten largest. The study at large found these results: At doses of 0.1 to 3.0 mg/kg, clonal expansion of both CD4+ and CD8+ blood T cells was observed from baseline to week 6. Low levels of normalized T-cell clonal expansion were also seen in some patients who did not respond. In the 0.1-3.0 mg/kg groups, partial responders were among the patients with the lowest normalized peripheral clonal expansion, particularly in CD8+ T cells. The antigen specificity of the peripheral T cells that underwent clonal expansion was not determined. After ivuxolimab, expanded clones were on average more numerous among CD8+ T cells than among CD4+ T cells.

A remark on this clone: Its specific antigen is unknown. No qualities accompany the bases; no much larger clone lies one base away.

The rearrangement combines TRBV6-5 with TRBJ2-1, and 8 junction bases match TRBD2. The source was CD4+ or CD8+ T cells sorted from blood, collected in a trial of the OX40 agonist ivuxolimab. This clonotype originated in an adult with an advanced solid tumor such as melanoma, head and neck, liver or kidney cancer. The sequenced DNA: TGTGCCAGCAGTAACAGCGGGAGCAATGAGCAGTTCTTC. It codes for CASSNSGSNEQFF.